This section outlines one TCR beta chain sequence together with its context. This sample is part of a study of T-cell memory formation after mild COVID-19. Using its own MiXCR run on the 5' RACE reads, TCRdb lists one record per CDR3 protein. The sample carries roughly 450,000 distinct CDR3 sequences, 15% to 20% recorded once. V was shortened by 3 bases and J by 2 bases, with 14 bases between the two germline ends. The germline V gene encodes CDR1 LNHNV and CDR2 YYDKDF (reference sequence). The CDR3 is made up of 16 amino acids. This clonotype was sampled from an adult woman who had mild COVID-19 (a few samples of this study predate the infection). Cell type and time point are not known. The V call is TRBV15, the J call TRBJ1-5; D might be TRBD1 (5 bases). The sample comprised PBMCs or a T cell subset sorted from them (not recorded which). CDR3 coding DNA: TGTGCCACCAGCAGCCCAAGGGGAGGGGGCAATCAGCCCCAGCATTTT. The encoded protein is CATSSPRGGGNQPQHF. The full variable domain, its missing parts supplied by reference TRBV15 and TRBJ1-5, is DAMVIQNPRYQVTQFGKPVTLSCSQTLNHNVMYWYQQKSSQAPKLLFHYYDKDFNNEADTPDNFQSRRPNTSFCFLDIRSPGLGDTAMYLCATSSPRGGGNQPQHFGDGTRLSIL.